This TCR beta chain was identified during a study of cytomegalovirus exposure and HLA in healthy donors (TCRdb year 2017). Turning to the overall study: The roughly 670 repertoires of the first cohort and the approximately 110 validation repertoires were produced on the same platform, according to a later analysis. High-throughput TCR immunosequencing, statistical association of individual TCRs with disease status, and machine learning were combined to predict cytomegalovirus infection status. The study was designed to test whether signatures of past pathogen exposure could be identified by cataloging public T cell receptors. Besides the first cohort of 666 subjects, a separate validation cohort made up of some 110 different subjects was used.

V is clipped by 8 bases and J by 5 bases, and the sequence between their germline boundaries is 16 bases long. The CDR3 spans 13 residues, from the cysteine through the phenylalanine. CDR3 DNA only is kept here, 39 bases in frame from base 1. Via the germline V gene (reference sequence), CDR1 is GTSNPN and CDR2 SVGIG. The method was the immunoSEQ multiplex PCR assay. The original pipeline was this. A statistical classification framework was built to diagnose cytomegalovirus status from the catalog of TCR beta chain sequences. As stored in TCRdb, this immuneACCESS dataset retains in-frame rearrangements with V and J assigned. A fraction of the clones does not appear; measured against another copy, unresolved V genes explain less than half of the discrepancy, and the remainder lacks a known reason. The V and J calls and the clone size are those of that table, but D and trimming were determined from the DNA. For this sample the table gives around 250,000 clones, of which less than 95% were detected only once. Together, the top ten hold approximately 3.1% of the sample.

The donors belonged to the validation cohort of about 120 subjects, which was separate from the roughly 700-subject first cohort. Concerning this clone itself: Its specific antigen is unknown. The sample holds no much larger clone one base away, and base qualities are not on file.

The research as a whole found: The validation cohort had no HLA typing available for a later analysis, so co-occurrence within that cohort was assessed over all 130 or so repertoires. The classifier was reported to diagnose cytomegalovirus status with high specificity and sensitivity in both the original and validation cohorts. According to the authors, the approach could potentially be generalized to other disease states and immunological phenotypes. The study gave a list of under 200 TCR beta chains associated with cytomegalovirus. In a later analysis, TCRs clustered in the first cohort were found to also tend to co-occur in the 120 validation repertoires, with approximately 95% of cluster scores above 0. Most TCR sequences were seen in very few donors, while some public TCRs were found in many individuals. Three of the identified cytomegalovirus-associated TCR beta chains were confirmed in vitro to be specific for cytomegalovirus antigens.

This clonotype originated in a woman aged 30 to 39 in good health and CMV-seronegative. The sequence joins TRBV30 to TRBJ2-1; the D region is possibly TRBD1 or TRBD2, each matching across 5 bases. The sequenced material came from PBMCs. The DNA reads TGTGCCACCCGACCGGGGCCGCACAATGAGCAGTTCTTC. Its protein is CATRPGPHNEQFF.